The clone carrying this TCR beta chain has only a few counts. No antigen is known for it. The sample belongs to a study of cytomegalovirus exposure and HLA in healthy donors. Study-wide context: There were some 120 million unique TCR beta sequences, drawn from approximately 190 million T cells, in an earlier analysis.

Trimming pared 2 bases from V and 2 bases from J, leaving 24 bases between. The germline V gene has CDR1 MGHRA and CDR2 YSYEKL. The CDR3 loop spans 19 amino acids. Vbeta (60) and Jbeta (13) primers were used in the PCR. This table comes from immunoSEQ multiplex PCR, and its TCRdb copy is limited to in-frame clones, with some not included. This sample carries under 200,000 clones, roughly three quarters of them seen once, and the ten largest clones take about 7.9%. Study-level findings and limits: Most of the CMV-associated TCR beta chains (in a later analysis) appeared to be HLA-restricted. Data from an earlier analysis indicated that most TCR beta V segments were productive either about 87% or about 30% of the time.

Donors consisted of healthy bone marrow donors. The chain couples TRBV4-1 to TRBJ1-1, with D maybe TRBD1 (5 bases). The sequence derives from a male donor in good health and CMV-seropositive. The sample consisted of PBMCs. The CDR3 region is CASSQTSYQVGGGNTEAFF. DNA for the CDR3: TGCGCCAGCAGCCAAACCTCCTATCAGGTGGGGGGGGGAAACACTGAAGCTTTCTTT.